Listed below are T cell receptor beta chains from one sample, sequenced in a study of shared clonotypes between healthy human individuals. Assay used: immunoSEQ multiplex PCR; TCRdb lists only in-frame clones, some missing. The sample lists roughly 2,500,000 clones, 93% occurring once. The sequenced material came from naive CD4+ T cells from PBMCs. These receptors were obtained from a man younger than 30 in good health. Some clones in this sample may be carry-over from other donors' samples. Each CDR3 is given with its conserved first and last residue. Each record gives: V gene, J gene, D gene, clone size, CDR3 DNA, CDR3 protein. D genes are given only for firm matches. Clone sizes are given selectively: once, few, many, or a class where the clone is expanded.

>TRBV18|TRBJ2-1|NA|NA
TGTGCCAGCTCACCAAACTACTCCTCCTACAATGAGCAGTTCTTC
CASSPNYSSYNEQFF
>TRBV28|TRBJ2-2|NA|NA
TGTGCCAGCAGTTTAGGGTTGCGACTGTTACTCAGCGGGGAGCTGTTTTTT
CASSLGLRLLLSGELFF
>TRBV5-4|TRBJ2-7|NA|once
TGTGCCAGCAGCCAAATTACCGGGAGCTCCTACGAGCAGTACTTC
CASSQITGSSYEQYF
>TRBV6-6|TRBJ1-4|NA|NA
TGTGCCAGCAGAGATGGGGAAAAACTGTTTTTT
CASRDGEKLFF
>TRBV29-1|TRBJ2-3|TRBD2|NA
TGCAGCGTGGGGGGGACGCCCGGCCGCACAGATACGCAGTATTTT
CSVGGTPGRTDTQYF
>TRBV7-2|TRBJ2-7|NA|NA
TGTGCCAGCAGCTTGAGTGGAGGCCACGAGCAGTACTTC
CASSLSGGHEQYF
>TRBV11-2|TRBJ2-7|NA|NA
TGTGCCAGCAGCTTTGAGTGGGTTTCCTACGAGCAGTACTTC
CASSFEWVSYEQYF
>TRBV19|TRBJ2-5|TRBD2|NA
TGTGCCAGTAGAAATAGCGGGAGGGCCGCAGAGACCCAGTACTTC
CASRNSGRAAETQYF
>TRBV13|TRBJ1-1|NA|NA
TGTGCCAGCAGCTTACTCGGAACGTACAAGGGGGTCACTGAAGCTTTCTTT
CASSLLGTYKGVTEAFF
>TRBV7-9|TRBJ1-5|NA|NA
TGTGCCAGCAGCTTCTCAGGGGACGGTCAGCCCCAGCATTTT
CASSFSGDGQPQHF
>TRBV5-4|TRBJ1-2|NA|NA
TGTGCCAGCAGCTTGGGGGTAAACTATGGCTACACCTTC
CASSLGVNYGYTF
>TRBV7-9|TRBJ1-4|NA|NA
TGTGCCAGCAGCTTAGCGGGGAAGGAAAAACTGTTTTTT
CASSLAGKEKLFF
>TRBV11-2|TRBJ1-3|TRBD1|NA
TGTGCCAGCAGTAGCGACAGGGTTGGAAACACCATATATTTT
CASSSDRVGNTIYF
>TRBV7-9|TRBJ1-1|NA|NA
TGTGCCAGCAGCTTAGCGGGGGGATGGGCAGGTGAAGCTTTCTTT
CASSLAGGWAGEAFF
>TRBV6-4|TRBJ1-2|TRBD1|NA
TGTGCCAGCAGCCCTACACAGGGGGCGGCTGGCTACACCTTC
CASSPTQGAAGYTF
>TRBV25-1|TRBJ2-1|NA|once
TGTGCCACACGGGGATTCCATGAGCAGTTCTTC
CATRGFHEQFF
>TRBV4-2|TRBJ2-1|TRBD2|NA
TGTGCCAGCAGCCAAGCGAAAAGGGCTAGCGGGCACGACAATGAGCAGTTCTTC
CASSQAKRASGHDNEQFF
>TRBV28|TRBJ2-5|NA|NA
TGTGCCAGCAGCCCAGGGTATTCCGGGACCAAGACCCAGTACTTC
CASSPGYSGTKTQYF
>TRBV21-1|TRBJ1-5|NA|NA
TGTGCCAGCAGCAAAGTTTCCCGGACAGGGGTTGTAATAGGTCAGCCCCAGCATTTT
CASSKVSRTGVVIGQPQHF
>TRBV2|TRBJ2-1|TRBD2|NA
TGTGCCAGCAGCCGAAGGACTAGCGTCTCCTACAATGAGCAGTTCTTC
CASSRRTSVSYNEQFF
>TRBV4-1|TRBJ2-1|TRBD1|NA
TGCGCCAGCAGTCAGGGGACAGGGGGCAATGAGCAGTTCTTC
CASSQGTGGNEQFF
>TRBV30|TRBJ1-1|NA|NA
TGTGCCTGGATCGTTGAGGTTGAAGCTTTCTTT
CAWIVEVEAFF
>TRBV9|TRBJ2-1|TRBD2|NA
TGTGCCAGCAGAGATGCCGGGACTAGCGGCAATGAGCAGTTCTTC
CASRDAGTSGNEQFF
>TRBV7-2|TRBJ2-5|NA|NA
TGTGCCAGCAGTCCCGCTCGGGCGGCAGAGACCCAGTACTTC
CASSPARAAETQYF
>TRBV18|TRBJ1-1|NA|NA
TGTGCCAGCTCACCACTTCAGGGGAACACTGAAGCTTTCTTT
CASSPLQGNTEAFF
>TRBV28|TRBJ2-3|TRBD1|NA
TGTGCCAGCAGTTCGGGACAGGGGTCAGATACGCAGTATTTT
CASSSGQGSDTQYF
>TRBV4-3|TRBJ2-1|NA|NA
TGCGCCAGCAGCCAAGCCGGGACCACAAATGAGCAGTTCTTC
CASSQAGTTNEQFF
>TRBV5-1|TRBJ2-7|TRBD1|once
TGCGCCAGCAGCCGGTATGCCGGGACAGGGAGCTCCTACGAGCAGTACTTC
CASSRYAGTGSSYEQYF
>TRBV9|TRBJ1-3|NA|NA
TGTGCCAGCAGCGTAGCTTGGGGGGGCTCTGGAAACACCATATATTTT
CASSVAWGGSGNTIYF
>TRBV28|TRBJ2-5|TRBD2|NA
TGTGCCAGCAGCCCTAGCGGGGAAGAGACCCAGTACTTC
CASSPSGEETQYF
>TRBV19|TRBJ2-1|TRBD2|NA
TGTGCCAGTAGTTCCGGGACTAGCGGGAGAAATGAGCAGTTCTTC
CASSSGTSGRNEQFF
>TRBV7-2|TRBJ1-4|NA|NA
TGTGCCAGCAGCTCCCGGGGTTCTGCGGAAAAACTGTTTTTT
CASSSRGSAEKLFF